Sequencing of this TCR beta chain was carried out in a study of T cells in Graves' hyperthyroidism and ophthalmopathy. Study findings and constraints: Blood shared most expanded thyroid clonotypes above 0.001. A model built on 13 V-J features separated ophthalmopathy from stable hyperthyroidism.

Many counts were recorded for this clonotype. Its cognate antigen is unknown. Sequence at one end of the junction differs from germline and may be a read error. CDR1 is SSHAT and CDR2 is FNYEAQ in the germline V gene (reference sequence). This CDR3 has 13 amino acids. Amplification targeted TCR beta CDR3 regions from RNA transcripts. First-round RT-PCR with HTBI primers amplified the TCR CDR3 region. TCRdb re-called the multiplex PCR reads with MiXCR, one entry per CDR3 protein. This sample yields nearly 750,000 distinct CDR3 sequences, of which over 35% are seen a single time; around 31% belongs to the top ten. Cells are PBMCs isolated from roughly 9.2 ml of fresh blood.

Material for sequencing was blood. The source of this sequence is a woman aged 40 to 55 with Graves' hyperthyroidism. The chain carries TRBV7-7 and TRBJ2-7; D is perhaps TRBD1 or TRBD2 (5 bases each). CDR3 region: CASSRDLTYEQYF. CDR3 DNA sequence: TGTGCTAGCAGCCGGGACCTTACCTACGAGCAGTACTTC.